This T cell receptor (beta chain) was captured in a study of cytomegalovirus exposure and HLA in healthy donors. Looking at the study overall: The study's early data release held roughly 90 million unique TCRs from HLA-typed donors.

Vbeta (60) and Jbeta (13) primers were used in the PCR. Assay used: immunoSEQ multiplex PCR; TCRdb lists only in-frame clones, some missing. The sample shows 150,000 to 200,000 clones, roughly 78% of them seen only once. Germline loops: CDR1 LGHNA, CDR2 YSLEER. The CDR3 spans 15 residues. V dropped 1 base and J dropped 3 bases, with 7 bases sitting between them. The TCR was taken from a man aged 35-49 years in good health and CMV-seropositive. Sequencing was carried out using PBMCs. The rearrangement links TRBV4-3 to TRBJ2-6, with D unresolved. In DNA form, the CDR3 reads TGCGCCAGCAGCCAAGTCAACATTGGGGCCAACGTCCTGACTTTC. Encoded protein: CASSQVNIGANVLTF.